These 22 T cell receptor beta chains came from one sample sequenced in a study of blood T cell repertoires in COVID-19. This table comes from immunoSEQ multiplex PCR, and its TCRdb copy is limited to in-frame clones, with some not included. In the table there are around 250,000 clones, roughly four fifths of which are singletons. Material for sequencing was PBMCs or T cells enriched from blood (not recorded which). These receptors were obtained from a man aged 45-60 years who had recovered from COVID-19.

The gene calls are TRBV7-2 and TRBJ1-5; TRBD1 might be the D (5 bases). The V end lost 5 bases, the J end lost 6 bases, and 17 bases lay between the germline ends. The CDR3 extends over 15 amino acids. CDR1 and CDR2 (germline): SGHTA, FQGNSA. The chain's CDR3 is CASSPLWAGPQPQHF. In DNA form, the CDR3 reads TGTGCCAGCAGCCCTCTATGGGCAGGGCCTCAGCCCCAGCATTTT.

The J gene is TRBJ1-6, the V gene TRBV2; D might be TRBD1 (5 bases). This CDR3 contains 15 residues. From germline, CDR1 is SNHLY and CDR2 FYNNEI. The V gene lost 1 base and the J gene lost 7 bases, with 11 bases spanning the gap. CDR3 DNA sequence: TGTGCCAGCAGTGAAGACGGGCAGGGAAATTCACCCCTCCACTTT. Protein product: CASSEDGQGNSPLHF.

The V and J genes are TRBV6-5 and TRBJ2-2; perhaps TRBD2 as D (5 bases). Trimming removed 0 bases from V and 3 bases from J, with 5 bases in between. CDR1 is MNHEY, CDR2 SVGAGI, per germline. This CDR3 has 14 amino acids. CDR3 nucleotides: TGTGCCAGCAGTTACTCTAGCGACACCGGGGAGCTGTTTTTT. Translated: CASSYSSDTGELFF.

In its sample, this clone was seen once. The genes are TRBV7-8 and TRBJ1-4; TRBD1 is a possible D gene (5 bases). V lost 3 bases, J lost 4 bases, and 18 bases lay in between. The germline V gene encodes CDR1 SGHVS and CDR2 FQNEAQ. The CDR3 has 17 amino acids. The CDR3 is CASSFAGDRGINEKLFF. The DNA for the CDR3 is TGTGCCAGCAGCTTTGCTGGTGATCGGGGGATTAATGAAAAACTGTTTTTT.

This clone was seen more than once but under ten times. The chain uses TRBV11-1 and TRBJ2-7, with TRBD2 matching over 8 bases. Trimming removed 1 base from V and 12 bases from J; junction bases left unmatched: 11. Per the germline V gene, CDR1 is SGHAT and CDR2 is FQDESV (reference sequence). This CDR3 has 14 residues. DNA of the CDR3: TGTGCCAGCAGCTTAGGAGACGGGAGGGGTCCCCCGTACTTC. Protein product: CASSLGDGRGPPYF.

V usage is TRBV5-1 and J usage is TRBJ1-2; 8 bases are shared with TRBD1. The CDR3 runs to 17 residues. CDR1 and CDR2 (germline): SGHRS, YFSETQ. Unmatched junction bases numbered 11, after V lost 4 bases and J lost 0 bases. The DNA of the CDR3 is TGCGCCAGCAGCCTTAACCGGGACAGGATATCTAACTATGGCTACACCTTC. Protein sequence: CASSLNRDRISNYGYTF. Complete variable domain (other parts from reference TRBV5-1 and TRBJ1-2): KAGVTQTPRYLIKTRGQQVTLSCSPISGHRSVSWYQQTPGQGLQFLFEYFSETQRNKGNFPGRFSGRQFSNSRSEMNVSTLELGDSALYLCASSLNRDRISNYGYTFGSGTRLTVV.

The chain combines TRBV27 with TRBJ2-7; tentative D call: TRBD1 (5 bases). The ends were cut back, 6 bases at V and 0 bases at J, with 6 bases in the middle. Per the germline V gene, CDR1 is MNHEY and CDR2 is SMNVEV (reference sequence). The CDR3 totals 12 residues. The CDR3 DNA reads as TGTGCCAGCAGAGGGGCCTCCTACGAGCAGTACTTC. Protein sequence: CASRGASYEQYF.

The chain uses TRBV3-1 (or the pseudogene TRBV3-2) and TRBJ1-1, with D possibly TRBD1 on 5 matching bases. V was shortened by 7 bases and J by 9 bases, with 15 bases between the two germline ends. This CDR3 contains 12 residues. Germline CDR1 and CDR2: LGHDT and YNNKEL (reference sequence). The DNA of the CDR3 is TGTGCCAGCACAACAATTTCAGGGAAAGCTTTCTTT. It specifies CASTTISGKAFF.

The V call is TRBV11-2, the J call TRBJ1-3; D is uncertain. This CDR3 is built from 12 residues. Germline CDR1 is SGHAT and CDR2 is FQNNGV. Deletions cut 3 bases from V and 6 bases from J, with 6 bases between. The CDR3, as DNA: TGTGCCAGCAGCTTCTCCTCAAACACCATATATTTT. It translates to CASSFSSNTIYF.

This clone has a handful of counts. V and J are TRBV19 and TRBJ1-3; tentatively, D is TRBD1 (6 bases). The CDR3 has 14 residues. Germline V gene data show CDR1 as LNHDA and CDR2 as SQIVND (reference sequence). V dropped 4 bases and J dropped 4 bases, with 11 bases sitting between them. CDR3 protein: CASSRGGPGNTIYF. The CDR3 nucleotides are TGTGCCAGTAGTAGAGGGGGACCGGGAAACACCATATATTTT.

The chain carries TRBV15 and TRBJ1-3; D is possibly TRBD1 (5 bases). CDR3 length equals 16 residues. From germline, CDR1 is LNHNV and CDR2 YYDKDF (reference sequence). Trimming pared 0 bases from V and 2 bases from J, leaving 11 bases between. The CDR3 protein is CATSRDNGGAGNTIYF. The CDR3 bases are TGTGCCACCAGCAGAGATAACGGGGGTGCTGGAAACACCATATATTTT.

CDR3 coding DNA: TGTGCCTGGAGTACGTTGTTCGGACAGGGGAATGGCTACACCTTC. It specifies CAWSTLFGQGNGYTF. The chain employs TRBV30 and TRBJ1-2, with 9 bases matching TRBD1. The CDR3 covers 15 residues. V shed 2 bases, J shed 6 bases, and the junction held 10 bases outside the gene matches. Germline-derived CDR1 and CDR2 are GTSNPN and SVGIG (reference sequence).

In DNA form, the CDR3 reads TGTGCCACCAGCAGAGATCGAACATCTGGCTACACCTTC. Translated, it gives CATSRDRTSGYTF. The J gene is TRBJ1-2, the V gene TRBV15; D call uncertain. V shed 0 bases and J shed 7 bases, with 9 bases lying between them. The V gene's germline CDR1 is LNHNV and CDR2 YYDKDF (reference sequence). The CDR3 totals 13 residues.

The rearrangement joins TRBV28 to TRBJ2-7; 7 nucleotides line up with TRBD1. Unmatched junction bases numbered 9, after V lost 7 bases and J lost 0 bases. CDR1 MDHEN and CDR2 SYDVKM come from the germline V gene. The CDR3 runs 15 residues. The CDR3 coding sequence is TGTGCCAGCAACACAGGGGTGCGGATCTCCTACGAGCAGTACTTC. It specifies CASNTGVRISYEQYF.

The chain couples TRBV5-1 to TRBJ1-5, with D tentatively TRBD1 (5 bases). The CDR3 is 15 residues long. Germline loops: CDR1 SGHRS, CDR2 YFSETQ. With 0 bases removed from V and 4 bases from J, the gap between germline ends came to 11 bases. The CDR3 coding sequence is TGCGCCAGCAGCTTGGGATCTGGGGGGAATCAGCCCCAGCATTTT. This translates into CASSLGSGGNQPQHF.

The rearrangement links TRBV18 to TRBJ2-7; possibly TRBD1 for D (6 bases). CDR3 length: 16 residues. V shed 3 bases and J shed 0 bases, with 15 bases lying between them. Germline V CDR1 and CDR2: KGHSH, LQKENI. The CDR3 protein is CASSPTGTPISYEQYF. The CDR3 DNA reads TGTGCCAGCTCACCCACCGGGACACCTATCTCCTACGAGCAGTACTTC.

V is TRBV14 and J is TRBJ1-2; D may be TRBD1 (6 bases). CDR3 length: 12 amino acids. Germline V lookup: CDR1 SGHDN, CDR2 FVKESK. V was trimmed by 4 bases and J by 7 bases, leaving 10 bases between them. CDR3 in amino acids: CASSRNRAGYTF. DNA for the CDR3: TGTGCCAGCAGCCGGAACAGGGCTGGCTACACCTTC. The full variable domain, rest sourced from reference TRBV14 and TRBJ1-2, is EAGVTQFPSHSVIEKGQTVTLRCDPISGHDNLYWYRRVMGKEIKFLLHFVKESKQDESGMPNNRFLAERTGGTYSTLKVQPAELEDSGVYFCASSRNRAGYTFGSGTRLTVV.

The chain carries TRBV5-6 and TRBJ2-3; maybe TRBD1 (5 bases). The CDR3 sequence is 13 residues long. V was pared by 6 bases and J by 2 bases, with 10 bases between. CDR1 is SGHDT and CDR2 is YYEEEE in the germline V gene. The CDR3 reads CASTGLNTDTQYF. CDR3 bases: TGTGCCAGCACAGGGTTGAACACAGATACGCAGTATTTT.

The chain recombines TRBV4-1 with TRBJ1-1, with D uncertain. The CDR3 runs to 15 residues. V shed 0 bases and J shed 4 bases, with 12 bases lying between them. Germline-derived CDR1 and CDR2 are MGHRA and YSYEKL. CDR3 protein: CASSQEGRVATEAFF. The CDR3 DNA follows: TGCGCCAGCAGCCAAGAGGGGAGGGTAGCCACTGAAGCTTTCTTT.

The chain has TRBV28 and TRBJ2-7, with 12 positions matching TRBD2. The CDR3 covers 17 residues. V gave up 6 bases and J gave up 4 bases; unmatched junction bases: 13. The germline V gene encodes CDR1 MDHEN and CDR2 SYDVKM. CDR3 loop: CASRGGVLAGGGYEQYF. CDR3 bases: TGTGCCAGCAGGGGTGGGGTGCTAGCGGGAGGGGGGTACGAGCAGTACTTC.

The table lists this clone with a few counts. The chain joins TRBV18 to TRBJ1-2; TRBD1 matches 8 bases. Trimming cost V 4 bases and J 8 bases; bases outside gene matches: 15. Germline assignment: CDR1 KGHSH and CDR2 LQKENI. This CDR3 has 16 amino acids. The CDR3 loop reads CASSLLKTGVPFGYTF. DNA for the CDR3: TGTGCCAGCTCACTTCTAAAGACAGGGGTTCCGTTCGGCTACACCTTC.

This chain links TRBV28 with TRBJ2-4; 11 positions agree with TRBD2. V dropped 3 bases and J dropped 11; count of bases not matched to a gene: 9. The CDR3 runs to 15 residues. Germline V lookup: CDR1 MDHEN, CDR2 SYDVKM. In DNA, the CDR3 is TGTGCCAGCAGTTTTGGAGGTAGCGGGAGGGGCTTTCAGTACTTC. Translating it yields CASSFGGSGRGFQYF.